These T cell receptor beta chains were read from a single sample in a study of cytomegalovirus exposure and HLA in healthy donors. The repertoire was sequenced with immunoSEQ multiplex PCR; TCRdb's copy has only in-frame clones and lacks some. The sample has over 110,000 clones, around 79% seen once. The specimen sequenced was PBMCs. All receptors come from a female donor in good health and CMV-seronegative. The CDR3 runs from the conserved cysteine through the conserved F or W.

V gene: TRBV29-1
J gene: TRBJ1-1
CDR3 protein: CSVGTGNTEAFF

V gene: TRBV28
J gene: TRBJ2-2
CDR3 protein: CASSLFWTGGDTGELFF

V gene: TRBV27
J gene: TRBJ2-3
CDR3 protein: CASSLSGGLLGDTQYF

V gene: TRBV9
J gene: TRBJ2-5
CDR3 protein: CASSVGGRQETQYF

V gene: TRBV1
J gene: TRBJ2-4
CDR3 protein: CTSSRLRAKNIQYF

V gene: TRBV6-5
J gene: TRBJ1-1
CDR3 protein: CASSYSRAGGFEAFF

V gene: TRBV7-3
J gene: TRBJ2-7
CDR3 protein: CASSPTGGQFYEQYF

V gene: TRBV7-9
J gene: TRBJ2-5
CDR3 protein: CASSRQGGLASETQYF

V gene: TRBV6-5
J gene: TRBJ2-2
CDR3 protein: CASSYAAGNTGELFF

V gene: TRBV2
J gene: TRBJ1-6
CDR3 protein: CASSEKTVSNSPLHF

V gene: TRBV7-9
J gene: TRBJ1-1
CDR3 protein: CASSLVAALGAEAFF

V gene: TRBV2
J gene: TRBJ2-6
CDR3 protein: CASSLRQQWSGANVLTF

V gene: TRBV10-3
J gene: TRBJ2-7
CDR3 protein: CAISGPSDRDREQYF

V gene: TRBV7-6
J gene: TRBJ2-1
CDR3 protein: CASSFDKTVGGDEQFF

V gene: TRBV20-1
J gene: TRBJ2-7
CDR3 protein: CSGRTRHEQYF

V gene: TRBV5-4
J gene: TRBJ2-7
CDR3 protein: CASSSPPQGAYEQYF

V gene: TRBV29-1
J gene: TRBJ1-2
CDR3 protein: CSVEDLPKSYGYTF